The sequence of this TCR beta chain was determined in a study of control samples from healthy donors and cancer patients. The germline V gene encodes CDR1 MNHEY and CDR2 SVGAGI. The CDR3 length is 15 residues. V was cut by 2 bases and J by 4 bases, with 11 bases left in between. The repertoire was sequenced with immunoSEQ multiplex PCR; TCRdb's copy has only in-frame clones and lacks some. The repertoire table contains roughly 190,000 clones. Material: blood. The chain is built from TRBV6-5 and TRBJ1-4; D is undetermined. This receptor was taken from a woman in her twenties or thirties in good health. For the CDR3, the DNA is TGTGCCAGCAGTTACATCCAGGAACTTAATGAAAAACTGTTTTTT. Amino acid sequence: CASSYIQELNEKLFF.